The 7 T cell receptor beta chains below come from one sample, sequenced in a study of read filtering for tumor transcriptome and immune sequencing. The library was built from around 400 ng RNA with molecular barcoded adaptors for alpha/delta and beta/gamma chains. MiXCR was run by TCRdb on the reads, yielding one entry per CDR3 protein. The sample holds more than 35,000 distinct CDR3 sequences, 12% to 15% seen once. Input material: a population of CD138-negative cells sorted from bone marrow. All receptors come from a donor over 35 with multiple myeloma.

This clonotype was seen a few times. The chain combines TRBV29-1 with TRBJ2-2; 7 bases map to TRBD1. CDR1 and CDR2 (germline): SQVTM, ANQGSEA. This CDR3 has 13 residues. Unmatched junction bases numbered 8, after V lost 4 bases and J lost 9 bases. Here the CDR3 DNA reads TGCAGCGTTGTGACAGGGTGGGGAAGGGAGCTGTTTTTT. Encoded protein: CSVVTGWGRELFF.

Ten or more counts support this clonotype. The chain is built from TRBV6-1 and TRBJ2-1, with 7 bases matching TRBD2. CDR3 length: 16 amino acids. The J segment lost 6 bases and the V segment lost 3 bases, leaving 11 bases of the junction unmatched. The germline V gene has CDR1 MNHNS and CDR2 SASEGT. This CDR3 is CASSEPQRGTLNEQFF. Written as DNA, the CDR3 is TGTGCCAGCAGTGAGCCTCAGCGGGGAACCCTCAATGAGCAGTTCTTC.

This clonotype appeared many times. The CDR3 DNA reads as TGTGCCAGCAGTTACTCGAATCCTAGCGGGATCTACAATGAGCAGTTCTTC. This gives the protein CASSYSNPSGIYNEQFF. The V and J genes are TRBV6-2 or TRBV6-3 and TRBJ2-1; 9 nucleotides align to TRBD2. There are 17 residues in the CDR3. Germline V CDR1 and CDR2: MNHEY, SVGEGT. Germline trimming cut 0 bases from V and 3 bases from J; bases unmatched to any gene: 6.

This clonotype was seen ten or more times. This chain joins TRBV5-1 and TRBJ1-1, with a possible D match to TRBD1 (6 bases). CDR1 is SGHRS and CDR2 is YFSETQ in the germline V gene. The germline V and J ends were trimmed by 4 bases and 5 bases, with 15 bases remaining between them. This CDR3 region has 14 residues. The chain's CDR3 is CASSLGAGGTEAFF. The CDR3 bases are TGCGCCAGCAGCCTGGGGGCGGGGGGGACTGAAGCTTTCTTT.

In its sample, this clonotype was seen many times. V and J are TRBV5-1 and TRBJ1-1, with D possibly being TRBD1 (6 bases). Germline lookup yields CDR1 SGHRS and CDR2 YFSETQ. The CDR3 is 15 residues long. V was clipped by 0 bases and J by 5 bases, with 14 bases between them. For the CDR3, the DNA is TGCGCCAGCAGCTTGGCGCCAATAGGGGGGACTGAAGCTTTCTTT. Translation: CASSLAPIGGTEAFF.

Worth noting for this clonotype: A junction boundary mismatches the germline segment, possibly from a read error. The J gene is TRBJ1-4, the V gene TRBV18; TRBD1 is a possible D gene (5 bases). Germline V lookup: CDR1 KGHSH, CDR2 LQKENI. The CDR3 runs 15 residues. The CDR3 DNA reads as TGTGCCAGCTCACGGATCTCTGGGGCTGATGAAAAACCGTTTTTT. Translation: CASSRISGADEKPFF.

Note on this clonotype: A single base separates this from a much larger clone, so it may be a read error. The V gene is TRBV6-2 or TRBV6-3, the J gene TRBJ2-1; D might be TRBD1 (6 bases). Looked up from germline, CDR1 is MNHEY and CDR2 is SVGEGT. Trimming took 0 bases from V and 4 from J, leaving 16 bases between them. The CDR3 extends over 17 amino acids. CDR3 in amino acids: CASSYSSLAGVYNEQFF. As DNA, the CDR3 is TGTGCCAGCAGTTACTCGAGTCTAGCAGGGGTTTACAATGAGCAGTTCTTC.